Below are 2 T cell receptor beta chains sequenced from a single sample in a study of blood T cell repertoires in COVID-19. Only in-frame clones appear in the TCRdb table, and some are missing; sequencing was by immunoSEQ multiplex PCR. The sample has about 150,000 clones; about 83% are singletons. Sequencing was carried out using peripheral blood. The receptors stem from a human donor in a cohort sampled during active COVID-19.

The V gene is TRBV27, the J gene TRBJ1-6; 7 bases line up with TRBD1. Unmatched junction bases numbered 1, after V lost 3 bases and J lost 8 bases. Germline values: CDR1 MNHEY, CDR2 SMNVEV (reference sequence). CDR3 length: 13 residues. In DNA, the CDR3 is TGTGCCAGCAGTTTCGGACAGGATTCACCCCTCCACTTT. It specifies CASSFGQDSPLHF.

The rearrangement uses TRBV7-9 and TRBJ2-2; D remains ambiguous. The V end lost 3 bases, the J end lost 0 bases, and 8 bases lay between the germline ends. Germline V gene sequence: CDR1 SEHNR, CDR2 FQNEAQ (reference sequence). The CDR3 sequence is 15 residues long. The CDR3, as DNA: TGTGCCAGCAGCTTTACCAGATCGAACACCGGGGAGCTGTTTTTT. This encodes CASSFTRSNTGELFF.